This T cell receptor beta chain is from a study of blood T cell repertoires in COVID-19. Study-wide background: Sources were T cells, B-cell-depleted T cells, or PBMCs; the material itself was cDNA or gDNA.

The junction had 8 bases not matched to a gene; V was cut back by 1 base and J by 5 bases. From germline, CDR1 is MNHNS and CDR2 SASEGT. The CDR3 is 16 amino acids. Membership in each cohort depended on participant-reported clinical history. In the study's own analysis: Counts of nucleated cells, estimated from reference gene primer amplification, were obtained. Produced via immunoSEQ multiplex PCR; TCRdb's table is partial and in-frame only. That table is the source of V, J and clone size, and D and trimming were worked out from the DNA. Here the sample spans fewer than 400,000 clones, about nine tenths being singletons.

The chain is built from TRBV6-1 and TRBJ2-3, with TRBD2 matching over 8 bases. The sequenced sample consisted of PBMCs or T cells enriched from blood (not recorded which). This clonotype was sampled from a woman aged 25 to 39 who had recovered from COVID-19. CDR3 sequence reads: CASSEGLAPERDTQYF. The CDR3 region has the DNA TGTGCCAGCAGTGAAGGACTAGCGCCAGAACGAGATACGCAGTATTTT.